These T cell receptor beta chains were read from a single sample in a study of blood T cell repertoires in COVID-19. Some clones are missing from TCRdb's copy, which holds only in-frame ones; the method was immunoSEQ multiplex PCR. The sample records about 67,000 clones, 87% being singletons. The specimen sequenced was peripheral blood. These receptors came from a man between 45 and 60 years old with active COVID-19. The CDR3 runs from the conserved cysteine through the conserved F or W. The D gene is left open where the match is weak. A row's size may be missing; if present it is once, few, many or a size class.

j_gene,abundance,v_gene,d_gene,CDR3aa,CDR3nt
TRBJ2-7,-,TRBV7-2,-,CASSPGMGFTTYEQYF,TGTGCCAGCAGCCCAGGGATGGGGTTTACAACCTACGAGCAGTACTTC
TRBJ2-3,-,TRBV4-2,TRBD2,CASSFGVGLAGGPSRGGQYF,TGTGCCAGCAGCTTTGGGGTGGGGCTAGCGGGAGGTCCGTCCCGGGGTGGGCAGTATTTT
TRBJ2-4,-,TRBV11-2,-,CASSLPGNIQYF,TGTGCCAGCAGCCTCCCCGGGAACATTCAGTACTTC
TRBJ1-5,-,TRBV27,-,CASSLSSEGWNQPQHF,TGTGCCAGCAGTTTGTCCTCGGAGGGATGGAATCAGCCCCAGCATTTT
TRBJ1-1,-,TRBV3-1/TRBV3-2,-,CASSRSGGALNTEAFF,TGTGCCAGCAGCCGCAGCGGGGGCGCATTGAACACTGAAGCTTTCTTT
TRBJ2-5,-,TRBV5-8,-,CASSLDGVKETQYF,TGTGCCAGCAGCTTGGACGGGGTTAAAGAGACCCAGTACTTC
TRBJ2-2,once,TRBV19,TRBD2,CASRVGGGYTGELFF,TGTGCCAGTAGAGTCGGCGGGGGTTACACCGGGGAGCTGTTTTTT
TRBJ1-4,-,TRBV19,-,CASTISPGGTNEKLFF,TGTGCCAGTACCATATCCCCGGGAGGAACTAATGAAAAACTGTTTTTT
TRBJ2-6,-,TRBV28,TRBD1,CASGTAGLSGANVLTF,TGTGCCAGCGGGACAGCAGGGTTGTCGGGGGCCAACGTCCTGACTTTC
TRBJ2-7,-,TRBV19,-,CASSSDGTNYEQYF,TGTGCCAGTAGTAGCGACGGGACAAATTACGAGCAGTACTTC
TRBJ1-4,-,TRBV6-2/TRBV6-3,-,CASSTSRLDEKLFF,TGTGCCAGCAGCACTTCCCGACTTGATGAAAAACTGTTTTTT
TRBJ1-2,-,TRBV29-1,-,CSVALGGLGNYGYTF,TGCAGCGTCGCCCTGGGGGGGCTAGGGAACTATGGCTACACCTTC
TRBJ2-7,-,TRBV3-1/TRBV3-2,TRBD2,CASSLSGSSYEQYF,TGTGCCAGCAGCCTAAGCGGGAGCTCCTACGAGCAGTACTTC
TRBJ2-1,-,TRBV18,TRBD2,CASSTVSGGGSYNEQFF,TGTGCCAGCTCAACCGTAAGCGGGGGGGGCTCCTACAATGAGCAGTTCTTC
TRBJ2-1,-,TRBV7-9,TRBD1,CASSFRGDRADEQFF,TGTGCCAGCAGCTTTAGAGGGGACAGGGCGGATGAGCAGTTCTTC
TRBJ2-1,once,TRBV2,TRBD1,CASSSWTGFTYNEQFF,TGTGCCAGCAGTAGTTGGACAGGGTTTACCTACAATGAGCAGTTCTTC
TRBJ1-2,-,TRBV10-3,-,CAIRPGDNYGYTF,TGTGCCATCAGGCCGGGGGATAACTATGGCTACACCTTC
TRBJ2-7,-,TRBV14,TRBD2,CASSQDTGLAFDEQYF,TGTGCCAGCAGCCAAGATACGGGACTAGCCTTCGACGAGCAGTACTTC
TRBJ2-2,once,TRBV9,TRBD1,CASSAQGKGELFF,TGTGCCAGCAGCGCACAGGGGAAGGGGGAGCTGTTTTTT
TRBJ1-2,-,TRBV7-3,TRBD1,CASSLTTGGYGYTF,TGTGCCAGCAGCTTAACGACAGGGGGATATGGCTACACCTTC
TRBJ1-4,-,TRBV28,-,CASRAGAAEKLFF,TGTGCCAGCAGGGCAGGGGCGGCTGAAAAACTGTTTTTT
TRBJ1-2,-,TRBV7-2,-,CASSLTATYGYTF,TGTGCCAGCAGCTTAACAGCCACTTATGGCTACACCTTC
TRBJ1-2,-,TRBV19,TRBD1,CASSGRDSRGYTF,TGTGCCAGTAGTGGCCGGGACAGTCGGGGCTACACCTTC
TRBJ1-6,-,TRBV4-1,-,CASSQEGAGITYNSPLHF,TGCGCCAGCAGCCAAGAGGGGGCAGGGATCACCTATAATTCACCCCTCCACTTT
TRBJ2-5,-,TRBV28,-,CASSRSAGTTQYF,TGTGCCAGCAGCCGAAGCGCGGGGACGACCCAGTACTTC
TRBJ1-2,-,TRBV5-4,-,CASSTGQNYGYTF,TGTGCCAGCAGCACCGGACAGAACTATGGCTACACCTTC
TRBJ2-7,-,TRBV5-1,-,CASSLGQGGNEQYF,TGCGCCAGCAGCTTAGGACAGGGAGGGAACGAGCAGTACTTC
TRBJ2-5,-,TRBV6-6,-,CASSLHGRGQETQYF,TGTGCCAGCAGCCTCCATGGGCGGGGCCAAGAGACCCAGTACTTC
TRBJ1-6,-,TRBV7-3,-,CASSSGLNSPLHF,TGTGCCAGCAGCTCGGGACTTAATTCACCCCTCCACTTT
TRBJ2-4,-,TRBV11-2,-,CASSLKDTAKNIQYF,TGTGCCAGCAGCTTAAAGGACACGGCCAAAAACATTCAGTACTTC
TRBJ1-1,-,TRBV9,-,CASSVEISEEAFF,TGTGCCAGCAGCGTAGAAATTTCCGAGGAGGCTTTCTTT
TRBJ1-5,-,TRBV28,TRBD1,CASRRQGVASNQPQHF,TGTGCCAGCAGACGACAGGGGGTTGCGAGCAATCAGCCCCAGCATTTT
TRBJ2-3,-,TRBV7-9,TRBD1,CASSFSRGDTQYF,TGTGCCAGCAGCTTCTCCAGGGGGGATACGCAGTATTTT
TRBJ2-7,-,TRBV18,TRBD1,CASSQDRDEQYF,TGTGCCAGCTCACAGGACAGGGACGAGCAGTACTTC
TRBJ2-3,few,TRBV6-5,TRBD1,CASSQTGVVTDTQYF,TGTGCCAGCAGTCAAACAGGGGTTGTAACAGATACGCAGTATTTT
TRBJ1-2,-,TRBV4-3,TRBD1,CASSRDRDIYGYTF,TGCGCCAGCAGCCGGGACAGGGACATCTATGGCTACACCTTC
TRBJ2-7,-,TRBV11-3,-,CASSSGTSYEQYF,TGTGCCAGCAGCTCAGGGACTTCTTACGAGCAGTACTTC
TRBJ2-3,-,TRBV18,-,CASSHNPTRADTQYF,TGTGCCAGCTCACACAATCCCACCCGGGCAGATACGCAGTATTTT
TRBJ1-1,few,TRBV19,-,CASSMYRDTEAFF,TGTGCCAGTAGTATGTATCGGGACACTGAAGCTTTCTTT
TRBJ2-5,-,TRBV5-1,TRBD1,CASSRDRGETQYF,TGCGCCAGCAGCAGAGACAGGGGGGAGACCCAGTACTTC
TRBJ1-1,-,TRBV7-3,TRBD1,CASSPRDSTEAFF,TGTGCCAGCAGCCCCCGGGACAGCACCGAAGCTTTCTTT
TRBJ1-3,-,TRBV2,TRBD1,CASSGQGAVGNTIYF,TGTGCCAGCAGTGGACAGGGGGCAGTAGGAAACACCATATATTTT
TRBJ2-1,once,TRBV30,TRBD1,CASPGTGGPNEQFF,TGTGCCTCCCCCGGGACAGGGGGTCCAAATGAGCAGTTCTTC
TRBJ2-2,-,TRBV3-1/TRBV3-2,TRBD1,CASSPQGQGDTGELFF,TGTGCCAGCAGCCCCCAGGGACAGGGGGACACCGGGGAGCTGTTTTTT
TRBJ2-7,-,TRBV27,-,CASSLQARFNYEQYF,TGTGCCAGCAGTTTACAGGCCCGCTTCAACTACGAGCAGTACTTC
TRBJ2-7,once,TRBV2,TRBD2,CASKGGRAAYEQYF,TGTGCCAGCAAGGGCGGGAGGGCCGCGTACGAGCAGTACTTC
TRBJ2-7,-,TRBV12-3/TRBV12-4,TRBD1,CASSPGTGNEQYF,TGTGCCAGCAGTCCCGGGACAGGGAACGAGCAGTACTTC